This TCR beta chain was identified in a study of cytomegalovirus exposure and HLA in healthy donors. Across the whole study: The 120 validation repertoires used the same platform as the 550 to 800 first-cohort repertoires (as reported by a later analysis).

This clone was observed once. Antigen unknown. This table comes from immunoSEQ multiplex PCR, and its TCRdb copy is limited to in-frame clones, with some not included. The data show around 190,000 clones, roughly 86% seen once. Study results and caveats: The TCR clusters that emerged in the first cohort tended, a later analysis found, to co-occur in the roughly 110 validation repertoires.

Trimming removed 1 base at V and 7 bases at J, with 7 bases between. Germline V gene sequence: CDR1 GTSNPN, CDR2 SVGIG (reference sequence). CDR3 length equals 12 residues. The chain has TRBV30 and TRBJ1-4; D is unclear. The sequence derives from a woman aged 18-29 years in good health and CMV-seronegative. Sequencing used PBMCs. CDR3 nucleotides: TGTGCCTGGAGTGGAGCCGTTGAAAAACTGTTTTTT. It specifies CAWSGAVEKLFF.